This T cell receptor (beta chain) came from a study of shared clonotypes between healthy human individuals. Study at large: The plates for each donor numbered three CD4 naive, three CD4 memory, two CD8 naive and one CD8 memory. Findings of the study overall: Despite large depth, sorted-subset datasets appeared incompletely sequenced.

Regarding this clone: Antigen: not known.

Assay runs were performed at deep level. Some clones are missing from TCRdb's copy, which holds only in-frame ones; the method was immunoSEQ multiplex PCR. Seen here are about 1.5 million clones, around 97% observed once, and the top ten hold roughly 1.2%. The clonotype was recovered from a man aged 30-40 years in good health. The sequenced sample consisted of naive CD4+ T cells sorted from blood. The subset: CD45RA+ positively selected.

The CDR3 region has the DNA TGTGCCAGCAGTGAAGACCCGGGGCTGGGAGAGCAGTACTTC. It yields the protein CASSEDPGLGEQYF. The chain combines TRBV6-1 with TRBJ2-7; D possibly matches TRBD1 or TRBD2 (5 bases each). Trimming cost V 1 base and J 7 bases, with 14 bases left between them. Germline V gives CDR1 MNHNS, CDR2 SASEGT. The length of the CDR3 is 14 residues.